This TCR beta chain was sequenced during a study of blood T cell repertoires in COVID-19 (TCRdb year 2020). In terms of the full investigation: Collaborator samples came from the United States, Italy and Spain and covered acute and convalescent phases of COVID-19. The prospective study material was composed of cDNA or gDNA derived from T cells, B-cell-depleted T cells, or PBMCs. The repertoires were released in a freely available public database intended as a resource for research on the immune response to SARS-CoV-2. Where available, HLA class I and class II types were taken from metadata supplied by the sample provider and were not determined by assay-based typing. The sample metadata nearly always contained a de-identified subject ID, COVID-19 status, age in years and sex. The samples were drawn from two sources: the first 160 participants of the ongoing ImmuneRACE study, and some 1,300 subjects contributed by 6 global collaborators. Subjects who had been exposed to COVID-19, were actively infected with it, or had recovered from it provided the deeply sampled blood TCRbeta repertoires that made up the dataset.

With respect to this clone: The antigen this receptor binds is unknown. No base qualities exist here, and no much larger clone lies one base off it.

The germline V end is reduced by 4 bases and the J end by 3 bases; junction bases left unmatched: 7. Measured from the cysteine to the phenylalanine, the CDR3 is 15 residues long. Left in the record is the CDR3 DNA by itself, 45 bases read in frame from the first base. CDR1 and CDR2 are drawn from the germline V gene: MDHEN, SYDVKM. Each collaborating institution followed its own protocols to collect whole blood in K2EDTA tubes. For TCRbeta analysis, collaborator samples were shipped as frozen whole blood, as isolated PBMCs, or as DNA extracted from either sample type. The study at large found these results: Clinical and demographic metadata were provided uncurated, with the amount varying by source and participant.

TCRbeta CDR3 regions were amplified from genomic DNA by means of the immunoSEQ Assay, a bias-controlled multiplex PCR. The source study handled its data this way. The number of nucleated cells in each sample was estimated from the amplification of reference gene primers within the assay. To quantify the absolute abundance of each unique TCRbeta CDR3 rearrangement, sequence reads were collapsed and filtered. For each sample, productive Simpson clonality was calculated as the square root of Simpson's diversity index over productive rearrangements. TCRdb's version of the immuneACCESS table is confined to in-frame rearrangements and falls short of the full clone set. An unresolved V gene accounts for under half of the shortfall where checked; the remainder is of unknown origin. D and trimming come from the DNA, and the V and J calls and clone size come from that table. Across this sample there are 120,000 or so clones, with over 75% seen only once. The ten largest clones add up to about 1% of the sample.

Here the chain combines TRBV28 and TRBJ2-7, and TRBD2 matches 9 of the central bases. This TCR derives from a woman aged 80 or older with acute or convalescent COVID-19. Material for sequencing was peripheral blood. The CDR3: CASSSPGSGSYEQYF. The nucleotides read TGTGCCAGCAGTTCACCGGGTAGCGGGAGCTACGAGCAGTACTTC.